These 5 T cell receptor beta chains share one sample of origin, sequenced in a study of spatial heterogeneity in lung cancer. Described time point: sample taken at primary tumor resection. In each case, whole RNA from tumor, nontumor lung or frozen PBMC was sequenced unsorted. TCRdb processed the 5' RACE reads anew with MiXCR; each CDR3 protein has one entry. Of about 13,000 distinct CDR3 sequences listed, about 5.6% were seen once; the top ten hold 35% to 45%. The sequencing here drew on lung tumor tissue, taken at surgery. The origin of the receptors is a human donor with early-stage non-small cell lung cancer.

This clonotype was counted at least ten times. Being off target in a library aimed at alpha chains, this beta chain has a size of little meaning. The chain carries TRBV2 and TRBJ2-2, with D possibly being TRBD1 (6 bases). Looked up from germline, CDR1 is SNHLY and CDR2 is FYNNEI. V was pared by 9 bases and J by 1 base, with 9 bases between. This CDR3 has 13 amino acids. The CDR3 sequence: CARTGLNTGELFF. The DNA of the CDR3 is TGTGCCAGGACAGGTTTGAACACCGGGGAGCTGTTTTTT.

Ten or more counts support this clonotype. Found in a library prepared for alpha chains, this beta chain is an off-target read, and its abundance has little meaning. The J gene is TRBJ1-2, the V gene TRBV29-1, with TRBD1 as a possible D gene (5 bases). V was clipped by 7 bases and J by 8 bases, with 11 bases between them. The CDR3 consists of 10 residues. CDR1 and CDR2 (germline): SQVTM, ANQGSEA. The CDR3 bases are TGCAGCGGAGGGGATTACGGCTACACCTTC. This codes for CSGGDYGYTF.

A word on this clonotype: Because the library targeted alpha chains, this beta chain is an off-target read whose size means little. The genes are TRBV7-3 and TRBJ2-1; the match to TRBD2 covers 10 bases. The CDR3 runs to 15 residues. Losses at the gene ends were 2 bases for V and 5 bases for J; bases not matched to a gene: 3. Germline CDR1 and CDR2: SGHTA and FQGTGA. CDR3 DNA: TGTGCCAGCAGCTTAGCTAGCGGGGGTGACAATGAGCAGTTCTTC. This codes for CASSLASGGDNEQFF.

By frequency in the sample, this clonotype is medium-sized. The library was built for alpha chains, so this beta chain is an off-target read and its size means little. This rearrangement joins TRBV28 to TRBJ2-7; D possibly uses TRBD1 or TRBD2 (5 bases each). Trimming stripped 6 bases from V and 5 bases from J, with 11 bases between. Germline V gene sequence: CDR1 MDHEN, CDR2 SYDVKM. This CDR3 spans 12 amino acids. The CDR3 DNA reads TGTGCCAGCAGGAACTGGGGACACGAGCAGTACTTC. Amino acids: CASRNWGHEQYF. Full variable domain (outside the CDR3, taken from reference TRBV28 and TRBJ2-7): DVKVTQSSRYLVKRTGEKVFLECVQDMDHENMFWYRQDPGLGLRLIYFSYDVKMKEKGDIPEGYSVSREKKERFSLILESASTNQTSMYLCASRNWGHEQYFGPGTRLTVT.

This clonotype was counted ten times or more. This beta chain is a stray sequence in a library constructed for alpha chains; its clone size is not meaningful. The chain combines TRBV6-5 with TRBJ1-1, with TRBD1 matching over 7 bases. V dropped 4 bases and J dropped 5; count of bases not matched to a gene: 4. CDR1 and CDR2 (germline): MNHEY, SVGAGI. This CDR3 comprises 13 residues. CDR3 residues: CASSFDRVTEAFF. DNA for the CDR3: TGTGCCAGCAGTTTTGACAGGGTAACTGAAGCTTTCTTT.